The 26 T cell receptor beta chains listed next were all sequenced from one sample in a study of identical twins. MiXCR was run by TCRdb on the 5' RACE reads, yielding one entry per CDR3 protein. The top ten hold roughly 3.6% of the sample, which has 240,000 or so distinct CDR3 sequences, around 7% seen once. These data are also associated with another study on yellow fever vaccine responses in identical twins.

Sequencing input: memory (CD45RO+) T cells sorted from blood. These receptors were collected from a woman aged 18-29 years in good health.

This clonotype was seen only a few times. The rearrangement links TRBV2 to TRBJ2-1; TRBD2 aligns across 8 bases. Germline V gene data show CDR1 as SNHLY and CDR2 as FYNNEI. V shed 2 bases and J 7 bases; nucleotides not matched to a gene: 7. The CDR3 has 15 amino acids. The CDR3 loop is CASSERAGEWNEQFF. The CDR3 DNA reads TGTGCCAGCAGTGAAAGAGCGGGAGAGTGGAATGAGCAGTTCTTC.

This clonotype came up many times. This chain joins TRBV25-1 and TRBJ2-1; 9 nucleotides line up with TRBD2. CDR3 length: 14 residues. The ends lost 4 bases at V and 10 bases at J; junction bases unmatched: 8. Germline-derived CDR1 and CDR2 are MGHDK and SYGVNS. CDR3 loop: CASSALGGRAEQFF. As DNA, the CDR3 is TGTGCCAGCAGTGCTCTCGGCGGGAGGGCCGAGCAGTTCTTC. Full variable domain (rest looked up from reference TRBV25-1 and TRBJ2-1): EADIYQTPRYLVIGTGKKITLECSQTMGHDKMYWYQQDPGMELHLIHYSYGVNSTEKGDLSSESTVSRIRTEHFPLTLESARPSHTSQYLCASSALGGRAEQFFGPGTRLTVL.

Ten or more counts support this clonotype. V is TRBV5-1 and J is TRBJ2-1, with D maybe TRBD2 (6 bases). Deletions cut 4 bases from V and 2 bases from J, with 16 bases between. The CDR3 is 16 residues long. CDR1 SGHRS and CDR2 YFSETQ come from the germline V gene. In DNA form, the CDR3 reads TGCGCCAGCAGCGTCCCCAGCGGGCATCCCTACAATGAGCAGTTCTTC. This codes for CASSVPSGHPYNEQFF.

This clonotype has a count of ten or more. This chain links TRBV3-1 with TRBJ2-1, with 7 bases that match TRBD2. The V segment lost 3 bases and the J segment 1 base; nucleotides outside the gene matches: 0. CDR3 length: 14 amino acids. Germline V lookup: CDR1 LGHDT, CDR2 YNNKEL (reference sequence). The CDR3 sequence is CASSQRGSYNEQFF. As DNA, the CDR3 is TGTGCCAGCAGCCAGCGGGGGTCCTACAATGAGCAGTTCTTC.

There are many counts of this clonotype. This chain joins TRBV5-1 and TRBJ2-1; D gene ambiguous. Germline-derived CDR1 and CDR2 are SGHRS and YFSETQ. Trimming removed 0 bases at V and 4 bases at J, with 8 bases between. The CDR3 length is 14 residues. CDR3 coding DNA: TGCGCCAGCAGCTTGGACGGCCGGTACAATGAGCAGTTCTTC. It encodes CASSLDGRYNEQFF.

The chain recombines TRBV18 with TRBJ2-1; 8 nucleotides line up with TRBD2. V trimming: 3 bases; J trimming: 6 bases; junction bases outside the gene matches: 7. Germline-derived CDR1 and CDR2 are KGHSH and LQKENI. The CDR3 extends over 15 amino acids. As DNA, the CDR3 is TGTGCCAGCTCACCCCTAGCGGGTTCCGTCAATGAGCAGTTCTTC. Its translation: CASSPLAGSVNEQFF. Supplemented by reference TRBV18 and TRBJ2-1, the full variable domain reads NAGVMQNPRHLVRRRGQEARLRCSPMKGHSHVYWYRQLPEEGLKFMVYLQKENIIDESGMPKERFSAEFPKEGPSILRIQQVVRGDSAAYFCASSPLAGSVNEQFFGPGTRLTVL.

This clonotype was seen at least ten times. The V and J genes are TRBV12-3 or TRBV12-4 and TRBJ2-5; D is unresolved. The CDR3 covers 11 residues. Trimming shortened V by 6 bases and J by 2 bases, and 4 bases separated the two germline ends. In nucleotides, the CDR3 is TGTGCCAGCAGGATACAAGAGACCCAGTACTTC. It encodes CASRIQETQYF.

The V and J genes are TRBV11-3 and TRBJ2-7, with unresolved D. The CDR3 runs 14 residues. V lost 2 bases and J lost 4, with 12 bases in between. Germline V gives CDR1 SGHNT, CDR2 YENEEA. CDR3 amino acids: CASSLTFGRYEQYF. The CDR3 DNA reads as TGTGCCAGCAGCTTAACGTTCGGCCGATACGAGCAGTACTTC.

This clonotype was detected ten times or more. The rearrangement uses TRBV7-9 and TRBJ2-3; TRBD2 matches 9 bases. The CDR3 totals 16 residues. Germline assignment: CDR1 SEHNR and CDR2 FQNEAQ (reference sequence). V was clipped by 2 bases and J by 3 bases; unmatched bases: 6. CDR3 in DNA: TGTGCCAGCAGCTTAACCGCGGGGGGGCCGACAGATACGCAGTATTTT. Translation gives CASSLTAGGPTDTQYF. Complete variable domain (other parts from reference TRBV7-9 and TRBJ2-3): DTGVSQNPRHKITKRGQNVTFRCDPISEHNRLYWYRQTLGQGPEFLTYFQNEAQLEKSRLLSDRFSAERPKGSFSTLEIQRTEQGDSAMYLCASSLTAGGPTDTQYFGPGTRLTVL.

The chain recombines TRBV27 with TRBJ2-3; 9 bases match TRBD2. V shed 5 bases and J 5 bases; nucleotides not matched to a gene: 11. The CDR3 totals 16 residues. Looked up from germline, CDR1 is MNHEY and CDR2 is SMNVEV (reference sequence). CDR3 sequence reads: CASSRRTSAFQDTQYF. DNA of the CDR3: TGTGCCAGCAGTCGCAGGACTAGCGCGTTCCAAGATACGCAGTATTTT.

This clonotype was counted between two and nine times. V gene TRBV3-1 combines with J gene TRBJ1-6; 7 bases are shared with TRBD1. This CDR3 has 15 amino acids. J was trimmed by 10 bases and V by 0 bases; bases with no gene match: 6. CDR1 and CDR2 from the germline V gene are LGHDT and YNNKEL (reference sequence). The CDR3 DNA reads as TGTGCCAGCAGCCAAGAGACAGGGCCACAATCACCCCTCCACTTT. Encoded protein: CASSQETGPQSPLHF.

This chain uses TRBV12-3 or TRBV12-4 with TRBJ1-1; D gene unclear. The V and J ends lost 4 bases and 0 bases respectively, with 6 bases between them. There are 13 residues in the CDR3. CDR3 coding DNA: TGTGCCAGCAGTTACGAGGTGAACACTGAAGCTTTCTTT. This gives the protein CASSYEVNTEAFF.

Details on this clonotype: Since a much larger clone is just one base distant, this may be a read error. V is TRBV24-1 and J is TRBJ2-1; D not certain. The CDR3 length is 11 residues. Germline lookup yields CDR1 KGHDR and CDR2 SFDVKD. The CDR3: CATRDLDEQFF. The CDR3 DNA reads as TGTGCCACCAGAGATTTGGATGAGCAGTTCTTC.

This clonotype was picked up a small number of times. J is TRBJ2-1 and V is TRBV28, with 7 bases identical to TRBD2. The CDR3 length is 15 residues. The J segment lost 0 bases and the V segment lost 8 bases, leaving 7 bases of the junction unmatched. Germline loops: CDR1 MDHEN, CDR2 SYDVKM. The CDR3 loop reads CASSVGGISYNEQFF. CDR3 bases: TGTGCCAGCTCGGTGGGGGGGATCTCCTACAATGAGCAGTTCTTC.

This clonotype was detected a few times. CDR3 nucleotide sequence: TGTGCCAGCAACCTAGGGGATTCACCCCTCCACTTT. It translates to CASNLGDSPLHF. The chain links TRBV6-6 to TRBJ1-6; the D gene is possibly TRBD1 (5 bases). Trimming stripped 7 bases from V and 8 bases from J, with 9 bases between. This CDR3 contains 12 residues. CDR1 and CDR2 from the germline V gene are MNHNY and SVGAGI (reference sequence).

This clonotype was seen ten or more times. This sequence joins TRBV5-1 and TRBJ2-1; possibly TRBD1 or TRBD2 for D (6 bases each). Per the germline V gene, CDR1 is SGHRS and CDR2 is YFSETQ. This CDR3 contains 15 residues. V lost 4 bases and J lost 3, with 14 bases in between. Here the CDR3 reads CASSPGAGVYNEQFF. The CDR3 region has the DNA TGCGCCAGCAGCCCGGGGGCAGGGGTCTACAATGAGCAGTTCTTC.

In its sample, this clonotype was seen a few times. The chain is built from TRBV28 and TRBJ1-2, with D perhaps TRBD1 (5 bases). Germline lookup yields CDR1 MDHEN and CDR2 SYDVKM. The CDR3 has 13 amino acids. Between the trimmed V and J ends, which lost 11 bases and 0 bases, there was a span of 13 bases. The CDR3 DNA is TGTGCCGGGTCCAGGGCCGCTAACTATGGCTACACCTTC. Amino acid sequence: CAGSRAANYGYTF.

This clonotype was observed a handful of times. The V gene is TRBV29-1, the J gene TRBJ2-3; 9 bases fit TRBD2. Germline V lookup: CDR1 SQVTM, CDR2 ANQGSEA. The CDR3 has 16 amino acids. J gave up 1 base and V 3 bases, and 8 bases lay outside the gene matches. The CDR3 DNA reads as TGCAGCGTTGACGGGAGGCGGGAGGGCCGCACAGATACGCAGTATTTT. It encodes CSVDGRREGRTDTQYF.

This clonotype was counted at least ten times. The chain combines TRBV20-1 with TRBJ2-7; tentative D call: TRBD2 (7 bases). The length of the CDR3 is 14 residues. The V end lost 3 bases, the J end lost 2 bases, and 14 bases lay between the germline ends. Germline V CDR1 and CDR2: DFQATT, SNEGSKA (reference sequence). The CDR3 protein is CSASKRGGPYEQYV. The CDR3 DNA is TGCAGTGCTAGTAAGAGGGGGGGCCCCTACGAGCAGTACGTC.

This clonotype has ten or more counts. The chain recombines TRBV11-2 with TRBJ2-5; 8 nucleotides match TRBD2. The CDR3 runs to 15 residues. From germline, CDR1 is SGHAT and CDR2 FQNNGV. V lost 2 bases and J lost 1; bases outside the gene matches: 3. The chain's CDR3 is CASSLSSGGQETQYF. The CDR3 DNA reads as TGTGCCAGCAGCTTATCCAGCGGGGGCCAAGAGACCCAGTACTTC.

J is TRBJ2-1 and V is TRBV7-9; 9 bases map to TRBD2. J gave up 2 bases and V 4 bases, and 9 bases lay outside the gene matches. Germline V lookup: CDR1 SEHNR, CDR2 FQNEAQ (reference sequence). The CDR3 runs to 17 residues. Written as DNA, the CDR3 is TGTGCCAGCAGCTCAGCGCGGACTAGCGCAACCTACAATGAGCAGTTCTTC. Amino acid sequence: CASSSARTSATYNEQFF.

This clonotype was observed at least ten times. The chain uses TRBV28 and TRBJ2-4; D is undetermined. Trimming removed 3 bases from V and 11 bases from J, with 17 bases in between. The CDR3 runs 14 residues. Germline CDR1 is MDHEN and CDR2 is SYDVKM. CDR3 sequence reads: CASSLSRTPILQYF. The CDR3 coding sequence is TGTGCCAGCAGTTTGAGCCGCACCCCCATCCTTCAGTACTTC.

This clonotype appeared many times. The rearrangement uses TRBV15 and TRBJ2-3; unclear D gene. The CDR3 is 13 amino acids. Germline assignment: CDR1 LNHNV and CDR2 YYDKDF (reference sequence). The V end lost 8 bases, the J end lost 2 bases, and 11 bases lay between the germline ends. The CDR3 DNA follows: TGTGCCACCGGAATAGGGAACACAGATACGCAGTATTTT. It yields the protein CATGIGNTDTQYF.

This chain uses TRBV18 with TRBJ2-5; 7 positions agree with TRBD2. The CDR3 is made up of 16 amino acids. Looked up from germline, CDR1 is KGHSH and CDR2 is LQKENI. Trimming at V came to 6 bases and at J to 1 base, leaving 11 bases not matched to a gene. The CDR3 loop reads CASSSRGAGRQETQYF. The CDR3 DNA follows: TGTGCCAGCTCCTCTCGCGGAGCGGGGCGCCAAGAGACCCAGTACTTC.

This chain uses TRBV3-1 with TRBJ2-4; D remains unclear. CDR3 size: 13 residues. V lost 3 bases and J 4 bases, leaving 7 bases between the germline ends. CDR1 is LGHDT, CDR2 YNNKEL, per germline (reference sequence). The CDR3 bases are TGTGCCAGCAGCCACGACATAAAAAACATTCAGTACTTC. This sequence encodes CASSHDIKNIQYF.

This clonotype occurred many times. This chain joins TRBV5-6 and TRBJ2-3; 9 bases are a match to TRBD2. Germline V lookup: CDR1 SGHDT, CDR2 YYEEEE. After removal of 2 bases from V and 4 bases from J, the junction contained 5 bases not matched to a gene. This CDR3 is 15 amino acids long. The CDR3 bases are TGTGCCAGCAGCTTCCTAGCGGGAACTTCAGATACGCAGTATTTT. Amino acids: CASSFLAGTSDTQYF.